The sequence of this T cell receptor beta chain was determined in a study of T cell changes during pregnancy in multiple sclerosis. Clones were read by immunoSEQ multiplex PCR, and TCRdb kept only the in-frame ones, dropping some. The data contain nearly 20,000 clones, 75% to 90% of them singletons. Trimming cost V 0 bases and J 8 bases; bases outside gene matches: 7. Germline V CDR1 and CDR2: SGHKS, YYEKEE (reference sequence). The CDR3 length is 14 residues. This chain uses TRBV5-5 with TRBJ1-2; 7 nucleotides match TRBD1. This TCR came from a female donor in good health, enrolled as a control in a pregnancy study. Source: CD8+ T cells from peripheral blood mononuclear cells, taken in the third trimester of pregnancy. This chain's CDR3 is CASSLEGDSGGYTF. The DNA of the CDR3 is TGTGCCAGCAGCTTGGAGGGGGACAGTGGAGGCTACACCTTC.